Below, 30 T cell receptor beta chains from the same sample are listed, as sequenced in a study of blood T cells in healthy people across ages. Alongside a J-beta primer mix, a sample-barcoded 5' primer served in a second PCR lasting about 7 to 12 cycles. One entry per CDR3 protein results from TCRdb running MiXCR on the 5' RACE reads. The sample has hundreds of thousands of distinct CDR3 sequences; less than 45% are singletons. Source material: blood. These receptors were collected from a man older than 75 in good health.

The CDR3 reads CASTPGSGISPLHF. For the CDR3, the DNA is TGTGCCAGCACCCCCGGGAGCGGTATTTCACCCCTCCACTTT. The chain uses TRBV27 and TRBJ1-6; D gene unclear. This CDR3 is 14 amino acids long. From germline, CDR1 is MNHEY and CDR2 SMNVEV (reference sequence). V was pared by 7 bases and J by 9 bases, with 16 bases between.

The chain uses TRBV6-2 or TRBV6-3 and TRBJ1-6, with D perhaps matching TRBD1 (6 bases). Trimming pared 1 base from V and 10 bases from J, leaving 14 bases between. Germline V CDR1 and CDR2: MNHEY, SVGEGT. CDR3 length equals 15 residues. CDR3: CASSYLTPGESPLHF. The CDR3 nucleotides are TGTGCCAGCAGTTACTTGACCCCAGGGGAATCACCCCTCCACTTT.

The V and J genes are TRBV5-1 and TRBJ2-1; weak D call: TRBD1 (5 bases). The germline CDR1 and CDR2 sequences are SGHRS and YFSETQ. The CDR3 runs to 13 residues. V was cut by 5 bases and J by 5 bases, with 11 bases left in between. Written as DNA, the CDR3 is TGCGCCAGCAGGGCAGGGAAAGACAATGAGCAGTTCTTC. Translating it yields CASRAGKDNEQFF.

The chain joins TRBV3-1 to TRBJ2-7; the D gene could be TRBD1 or TRBD2 (5 bases each). This CDR3 spans 15 amino acids. Trimming removed 3 bases from V and 2 bases from J, with 14 bases in between. Germline-derived CDR1 and CDR2 are LGHDT and YNNKEL (reference sequence). CDR3 protein: CASSHTGTMAYEQYF. CDR3 nucleotides: TGTGCCAGCAGCCACACCGGGACCATGGCCTACGAGCAGTACTTC.

The CDR3 loop is CAWSVGQAGVYGYTF. CDR3 coding DNA: TGTGCCTGGAGTGTCGGGCAGGCGGGGGTCTATGGCTACACCTTC. The chain recombines TRBV30 with TRBJ1-2; D may be TRBD1 (5 bases). The CDR3 is made up of 15 amino acids. The germline CDR1 and CDR2 sequences are GTSNPN and SVGIG (reference sequence). V was cut by 0 bases and J by 4 bases, with 15 bases left in between.

The J gene is TRBJ2-3, the V gene TRBV28; D may correspond to TRBD1 or TRBD2 (5 bases each). CDR1 is MDHEN and CDR2 is SYDVKM in the germline V gene. The CDR3 totals 16 residues. The V end lost 4 bases, the J end lost 0 bases, and 14 bases lay between the germline ends. The CDR3 bases are TGTGCCAGCAGTTCCCCCGGGACGGTAAGCACAGATACGCAGTATTTT. This codes for CASSSPGTVSTDTQYF.

The V and J genes are TRBV27 and TRBJ2-1; D not resolved. V lost 3 bases and J 10 bases, leaving 16 bases between the germline ends. Looked up from germline, CDR1 is MNHEY and CDR2 is SMNVEV (reference sequence). This CDR3 region has 14 residues. Here the CDR3 DNA reads TGTGCCAGCAGTTTTCGGCCCAATTACGGGGAGCAGTTCTTC. It encodes CASSFRPNYGEQFF.

In its sample, this clonotype was seen once. The chain carries TRBV7-2 and TRBJ1-5, with 7 bases identical to TRBD1. The V segment lost 5 bases and the J segment 6 bases; nucleotides outside the gene matches: 4. The CDR3 consists of 13 residues. In germline, CDR1 is SGHTA, CDR2 FQGNSA. Here the CDR3 DNA reads TGTGCCAGCAGCGACAGGGCCAGTCAGCCCCAGCATTTT. Protein sequence: CASSDRASQPQHF.

The chain recombines TRBV11-2 with TRBJ2-5, with D tentatively TRBD2 (5 bases). The CDR3 has 15 residues. Germline CDR1 reads SGHAT; CDR2 reads FQNNGV. Deletions cut 7 bases from V and 11 bases from J, with 26 bases between. The CDR3 nucleotides read TGTGCCAGCAAGAGTTCCGAGGGCCCCTACAATGAGCAGTACTTC. Its protein product is CASKSSEGPYNEQYF.

A few counts support this clonotype. V usage is TRBV6-2 or TRBV6-3 and J usage is TRBJ2-4; perhaps TRBD2 as D (5 bases). The DNA end lines up better with TRBJ2-7; the J call may be wrong. The CDR3 is 16 residues long. Germline V lookup: CDR1 MNHEY, CDR2 SVGEGT. The CDR3 DNA sequence: TGTGCCAGCAGTTCCACCACCAGCGGATCGGCCTACGAGCAGTACTTC. Its protein is CASSSTTSGSAYEQYF.

This chain joins TRBV21-1 and TRBJ1-2. TRBV21-1 is a known pseudogene. The CDR3 consists of 17 residues. The CDR3 spells CASSKGPPKEQSSGYTF. CDR3 nucleotide sequence: TGTGCCAGCAGCAAAGGGCCTCCGAAGGAGCAATCGAGCGGCTACACCTTC.

A few counts support this clonotype. CDR3 region: CASSLKAVRIYEQYF. For the CDR3, the DNA is TGTGCCAGCAGTTTGAAGGCGGTACGAATCTACGAGCAGTACTTC. The rearrangement joins TRBV27 to TRBJ2-5; no definite D call. Gene TRBJ2-7 matches the end of the DNA better, so the J call may be wrong. The V gene's germline CDR1 is MNHEY and CDR2 SMNVEV (reference sequence). CDR3 length: 15 residues.

This clonotype has only a few counts. This chain joins TRBV10-3 and TRBJ1-5; D is unresolved. This CDR3 is 19 amino acids long. V lost 0 bases, J lost 6 bases, and 24 bases lay in between. Germline CDR1 is ENHRY and CDR2 is SYGVKD. The CDR3 spells CAISESALFAGSGGQPQHF. In nucleotides, the CDR3 is TGTGCCATCAGTGAGTCGGCTTTGTTTGCGGGGTCTGGAGGTCAGCCCCAGCATTTT.

V is TRBV28 and J is TRBJ2-3; D assignment may be TRBD1 or TRBD2 (5 bases each). Trimming took 6 bases from V and 0 from J, leaving 10 bases between them. Per germline, CDR1 MDHEN and CDR2 SYDVKM. The CDR3 runs to 14 residues. The CDR3 protein is CASRGTASTDTQYF. The CDR3 nucleotides are TGTGCCAGCAGGGGGACCGCAAGCACAGATACGCAGTATTTT.

The chain carries TRBV4-1 and TRBJ2-3; 15 bases map to TRBD2. The V gene end was trimmed by 2 bases and the J gene end by 5 bases; junction bases not matched to a gene: 8. The CDR3 has 18 residues. Germline lookup yields CDR1 MGHRA and CDR2 YSYEKL. The CDR3 here is CASSQQSGTSGRKDTQYF. The CDR3 coding sequence is TGCGCCAGCAGCCAACAATCAGGGACTAGCGGGAGGAAAGATACGCAGTATTTT.

This clonotype was observed a few times. The chain couples TRBV6-5 to TRBJ2-5, with 12 bases that match TRBD2. Germline CDR1 reads MNHEY; CDR2 reads SVGAGI. The CDR3 spans 16 residues. Losses at the gene ends were 6 bases for V and 2 bases for J; bases not matched to a gene: 7. In DNA form, the CDR3 reads TGTGCCAGCAGACGCAGACTAGCGGGGGATCAAGAGACCCAGTACTTC. This sequence encodes CASRRRLAGDQETQYF.

The chain is built from TRBV27 and TRBJ2-7; D gene unclear. Trimming removed 5 bases from V and 6 bases from J, with 14 bases in between. The germline gives CDR1 MNHEY, CDR2 SMNVEV (reference sequence). The CDR3 length is 13 residues. The CDR3 here is CASSRQNSFEQYF. The DNA of the CDR3 is TGTGCCAGCAGTCGCCAAAACTCGTTCGAGCAGTACTTC.

The rearrangement joins TRBV20-1 to TRBJ2-3; no reliable D call. V lost 6 bases, J lost 7 bases, and 17 bases lay in between. The CDR3 runs to 13 residues. From germline, CDR1 is DFQATT and CDR2 SNEGSKA (reference sequence). In DNA, the CDR3 is TGCAGTGCCTTAGACGGGTTTTTAAATACGCAGTATTTT. Translated, it gives CSALDGFLNTQYF.

This clonotype occurred many times. The chain has TRBV7-8 and TRBJ2-7; the match to TRBD1 covers 9 bases. The CDR3 totals 16 residues. Trimming took 1 base from V and 0 from J; bases not matched to a gene: 4. Germline loops: CDR1 SGHVS, CDR2 FQNEAQ. Here the CDR3 reads CASSLGDRVSSYEQYF. As DNA, the CDR3 is TGTGCCAGCAGCTTAGGGGACAGGGTGAGCTCCTACGAGCAGTACTTC.

This clonotype was recorded many times. CDR3 protein: CASSLSTGMGETQYF. CDR3 coding DNA: TGTGCCAGCAGCTTATCGACAGGGATGGGAGAGACCCAGTACTTC. The V and J genes are TRBV11-3 and TRBJ2-5, with 7 bases matching TRBD1. Germline CDR1 is SGHNT and CDR2 is YENEEA. This CDR3 is 15 amino acids long. V lost 2 bases to trimming and J lost 4 bases; unmatched junction nucleotides: 7.

The V gene is TRBV7-3, the J gene TRBJ2-1; D is undetermined. Per germline, CDR1 SGHTA and CDR2 FQGTGA. Trimming removed 5 bases at V and 6 bases at J, with 17 bases between. CDR3 length equals 15 residues. The DNA for the CDR3 is TGTGCCAGCAGCCCCGGAAGCCCCAGAGGCAATGAGCAGTTCTTC. Protein product: CASSPGSPRGNEQFF. Using reference TRBV7-3 and TRBJ2-1 for the parts outside the CDR3, the full variable domain is GAGVSQTPSNKVTEKGKYVELRCDPISGHTALYWYRQSLGQGPEFLIYFQGTGAADDSGLPNDRFFAVRPEGSVSTLKIQRTERGDSAVYLCASSPGSPRGNEQFFGPGTRLTVL.

The chain recombines TRBV24-1 with TRBJ2-5; 7 nucleotides match TRBD1. The CDR3 spans 13 residues. The trim removed 3 bases at V and 11 bases at J, leaving 8 bases unmatched. Germline loops: CDR1 KGHDR, CDR2 SFDVKD. Written as DNA, the CDR3 is TGTGCCACCAGTGATCAGGGGGTCCATGAGCAGTACTTC. Its protein is CATSDQGVHEQYF.

The chain combines TRBV7-2 with TRBJ1-2; D is unclear. The germline CDR1 and CDR2 sequences are SGHTA and FQGNSA. CDR3 size: 14 residues. The V end was cut by 0 bases, the J end by 0 bases, with 5 bases between. The CDR3 DNA is TGTGCCAGCAGCTTAGCCCTCGCTAACTATGGCTACACCTTC. The encoded protein is CASSLALANYGYTF.

The chain carries TRBV20-1 and TRBJ1-3, with a possible D match to TRBD1 (6 bases). Germline-derived CDR1 and CDR2 are DFQATT and SNEGSKA (reference sequence). This CDR3 is built from 14 residues. V gave up 6 bases and J gave up 1 base, with 13 bases separating them. CDR3 in DNA: TGCAGTGCCCCAACAGGGTTATCTGGAAACACCATATATTTT. Translating gives CSAPTGLSGNTIYF.

This sequence joins TRBV20-1 and TRBJ2-1, with D hard to call. The V end lost 5 bases, the J end lost 6 bases, and 8 bases lay between the germline ends. Per germline, CDR1 DFQATT and CDR2 SNEGSKA (reference sequence). The CDR3 totals 11 residues. CDR3 region: CSARSGNEQFF. Here the CDR3 DNA reads TGCAGTGCTCGGAGTGGCAATGAGCAGTTCTTC.

This clonotype was picked up a small number of times. This sequence joins TRBV5-5 and TRBJ2-7; TRBD1 agrees at 8 bases. The CDR3 has 18 amino acids. Trimming at V came to 0 bases and at J to 0 bases, leaving 11 bases not matched to a gene. From germline, CDR1 is SGHKS and CDR2 YYEKEE (reference sequence). The CDR3 DNA reads TGTGCCAGCAGCTTGGGGTCCGCAGGGGGCTTTATCTCCTACGAGCAGTACTTC. It yields the protein CASSLGSAGGFISYEQYF.

The chain recombines TRBV6-2 or TRBV6-3 with TRBJ1-2, with 7 bases lining up with TRBD1. The CDR3 is 11 amino acids. Germline V gene data show CDR1 as MNHEY and CDR2 as SVGEGT. The junction had 5 bases not matched to a gene; V was cut back by 7 bases and J by 9 bases. The CDR3 coding sequence is TGTGCCAGCACCTCGACAGGGAGCTACACCTTC. Translated: CASTSTGSYTF.

This clonotype has a handful of counts. V and J are TRBV4-1 and TRBJ2-3; TRBD1 is a possible D gene (5 bases). Germline-derived CDR1 and CDR2 are MGHRA and YSYEKL. This CDR3 spans 14 amino acids. Trimming removed 3 bases at V and 2 bases at J, with 9 bases between. Here the CDR3 reads CASSQDTNTDTQYF. CDR3 bases: TGCGCCAGCAGCCAGGACACTAACACAGATACGCAGTATTTT.

V and J are TRBV4-2 and TRBJ2-1; 10 nucleotides align to TRBD2. V lost 0 bases, J lost 8 bases, and 13 bases stayed unmatched. The CDR3 has 18 amino acids. CDR1 is LGHNA and CDR2 is YNFKEQ in the germline V gene. DNA of the CDR3: TGTGCCAGCAGCCAAGAGCAGAGGGCTAGCGGGAGCATCCATGAGCAGTTCTTC. Encoded protein: CASSQEQRASGSIHEQFF.

A few counts support this clonotype. The chain links TRBV6-2 or TRBV6-3 to TRBJ1-2; D uncertain. Trimming shortened V by 0 bases and J by 8 bases, and 10 bases separated the two germline ends. CDR1 MNHEY and CDR2 SVGEGT come from the germline V gene. The CDR3 covers 13 residues. CDR3 sequence reads: CASSYSMVGGYTF. In DNA form, the CDR3 reads TGTGCCAGCAGTTACTCGATGGTAGGGGGCTACACCTTC.